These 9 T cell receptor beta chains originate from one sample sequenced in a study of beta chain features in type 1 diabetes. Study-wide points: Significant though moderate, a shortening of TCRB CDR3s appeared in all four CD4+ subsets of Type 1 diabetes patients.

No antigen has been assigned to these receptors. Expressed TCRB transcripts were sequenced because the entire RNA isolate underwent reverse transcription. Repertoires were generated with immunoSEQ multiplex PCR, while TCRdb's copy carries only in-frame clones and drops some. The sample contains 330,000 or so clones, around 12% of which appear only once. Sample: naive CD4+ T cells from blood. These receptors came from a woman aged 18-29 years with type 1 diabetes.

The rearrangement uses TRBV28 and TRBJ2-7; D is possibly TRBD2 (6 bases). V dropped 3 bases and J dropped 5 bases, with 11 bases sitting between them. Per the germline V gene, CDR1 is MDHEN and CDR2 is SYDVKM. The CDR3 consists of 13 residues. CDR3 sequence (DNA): TGTGCCAGCAGTTTCGGGAGCGTCAACGAGCAGTACTTC. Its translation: CASSFGSVNEQYF.

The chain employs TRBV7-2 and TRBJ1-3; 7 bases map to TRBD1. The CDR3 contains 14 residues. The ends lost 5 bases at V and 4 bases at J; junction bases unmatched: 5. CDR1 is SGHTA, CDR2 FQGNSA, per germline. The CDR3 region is CASSPTGPGNTIYF. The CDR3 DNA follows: TGTGCCAGCAGCCCGACAGGGCCCGGAAACACCATATATTTT.

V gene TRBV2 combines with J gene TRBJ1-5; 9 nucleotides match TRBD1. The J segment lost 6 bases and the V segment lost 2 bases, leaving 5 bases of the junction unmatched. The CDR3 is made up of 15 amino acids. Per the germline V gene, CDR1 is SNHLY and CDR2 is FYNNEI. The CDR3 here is CASSERGQGSQPQHF. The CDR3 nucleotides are TGTGCCAGCAGTGAAAGGGGACAGGGAAGTCAGCCCCAGCATTTT.

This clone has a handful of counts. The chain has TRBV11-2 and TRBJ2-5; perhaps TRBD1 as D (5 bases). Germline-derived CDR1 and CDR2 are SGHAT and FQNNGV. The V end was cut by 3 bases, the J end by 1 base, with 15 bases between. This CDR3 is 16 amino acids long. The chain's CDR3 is CASSFRAGFIQETQYF. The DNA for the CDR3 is TGTGCCAGCAGCTTTAGGGCAGGGTTTATCCAAGAGACCCAGTACTTC.

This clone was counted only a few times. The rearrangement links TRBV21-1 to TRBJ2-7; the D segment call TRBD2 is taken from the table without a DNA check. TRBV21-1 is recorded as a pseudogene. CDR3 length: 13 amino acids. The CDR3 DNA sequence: TGTGCCAGCAGCAACGGGAACTCCTACGAGCAGTACTTC. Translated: CASSNGNSYEQYF.

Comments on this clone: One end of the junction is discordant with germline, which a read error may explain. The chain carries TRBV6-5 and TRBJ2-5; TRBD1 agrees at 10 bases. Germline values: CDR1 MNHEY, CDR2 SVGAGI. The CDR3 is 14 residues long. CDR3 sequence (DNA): TGTGCCAGCAGCTGGGGACAGGGGCGTAGCGAGATGGACTTC. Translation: CASSWGQGRSEMDF.

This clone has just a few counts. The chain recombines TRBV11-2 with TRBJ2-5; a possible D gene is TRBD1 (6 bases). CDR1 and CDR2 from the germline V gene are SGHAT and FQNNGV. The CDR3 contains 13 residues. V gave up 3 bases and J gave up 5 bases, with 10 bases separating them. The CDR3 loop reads CASSFRGYETQYF. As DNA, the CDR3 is TGTGCCAGCAGCTTCAGGGGTTACGAGACCCAGTACTTC.

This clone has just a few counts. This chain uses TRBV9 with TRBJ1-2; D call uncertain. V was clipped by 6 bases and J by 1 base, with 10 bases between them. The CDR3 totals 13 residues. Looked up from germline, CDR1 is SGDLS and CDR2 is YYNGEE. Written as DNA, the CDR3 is TGTGCCAGCACCCCCAGCGTTAACTATGGCTACACCTTC. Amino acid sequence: CASTPSVNYGYTF. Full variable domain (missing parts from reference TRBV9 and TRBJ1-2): DSGVTQTPKHLITATGQRVTLRCSPRSGDLSVYWYQQSLDQGLQFLIQYYNGEERAKGNILERFSAQQFPDLHSELNLSSLELGDSALYFCASTPSVNYGYTFGSGTRLTVV.

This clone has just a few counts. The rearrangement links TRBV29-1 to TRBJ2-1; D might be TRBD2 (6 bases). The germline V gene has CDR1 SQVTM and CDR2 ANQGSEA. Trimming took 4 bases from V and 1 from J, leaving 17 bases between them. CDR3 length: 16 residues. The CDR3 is CSVAGYSGLSYNEQFF. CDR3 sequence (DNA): TGCAGCGTTGCGGGGTACTCGGGACTTTCCTACAATGAGCAGTTCTTC.